This T cell receptor (beta chain) stems from a study of cytomegalovirus exposure and HLA in healthy donors. Background on the study: HLA-typed donors were the source of approximately 86 million unique TCRs held in an early data release. Points from the study as a whole: In vitro confirmation showed a few CMV-associated chains to be CMV antigen specific. A later analysis found most CMV-associated TCR beta chains apparently HLA-restricted.

Details on this clone: Antigen: not known.

This CDR3 is 15 amino acids long. CDR1 and CDR2 (germline): SGHVS, FQNEAQ. V was pared by 5 bases and J by 1 base, with 13 bases between. PCR amplification relied on 60 Vbeta primers (plus 13 Jbeta primers). Here immunoSEQ multiplex PCR was the method, and the copy in TCRdb shows in-frame clones only, minus some. This table holds 85,000 to 130,000 clones, 70% to 85% found once. The clonotype comes from a boy aged 5-17 years in good health and CMV-seronegative. V gene TRBV7-8 combines with J gene TRBJ2-3, with D possibly TRBD2 on 6 matching bases. Sequencing was done on a sample of PBMCs. This CDR3 is CASSPLDYRTDTQYF. The CDR3 coding sequence is TGTGCCAGCAGCCCTCTGGACTACCGCACAGATACGCAGTATTTT.